Presented here are 21 T cell receptor beta chains from one specimen sequenced in a study of T-cell memory formation after mild COVID-19. Each CDR3 protein is one row after TCRdb ran MiXCR on the 5' RACE reads. The sample contains 350,000 or so distinct CDR3 sequences, 13% of which appear only once. Material: PBMCs or a T cell subset sorted from them (not recorded which). Receptors were obtained from a man younger than 35 who had mild COVID-19 (a few samples of this study predate the infection). Cell type and time point are not known.

The V and J genes are TRBV6-4 and TRBJ2-3; D unresolved. The CDR3 extends over 14 amino acids. The V gene's germline CDR1 is MRHNA and CDR2 SNTAGT. V was clipped by 6 bases and J by 4 bases, with 14 bases between them. The CDR3 bases are TGTGCCAGCAGCCTTAACGTAGGTCCAGATACGCAGTATTTT. Translation: CASSLNVGPDTQYF.

The sample holds a few counts of this clonotype. The CDR3 coding sequence is TGTGCCAGCAGCCCCTATACCAAAAACATTCAGTACTTC. Its translation is CASSPYTKNIQYF. This chain links TRBV7-9 with TRBJ2-4; D is uncertain. The CDR3 is made up of 13 amino acids. Germline CDR1 is SEHNR and CDR2 is FQNEAQ (reference sequence). V lost 5 bases to trimming and J lost 2 bases, with 7 bases between them.

The V call is TRBV7-6, the J call TRBJ1-1, with D possibly being TRBD1 (6 bases). Germline CDR1 SGHVS, CDR2 FNYEAQ. The CDR3 consists of 13 residues. V dropped 4 bases and J dropped 5 bases, with 11 bases sitting between them. The CDR3 nucleotides read TGTGCCAGCAGCTCCACCACAGGGACTGAAGCTTTCTTT. It encodes CASSSTTGTEAFF. Looking up the rest from reference TRBV7-6 and TRBJ1-1 gives the full variable domain: GAGVSQSPRYKVTKRGQDVALRCDPISGHVSLYWYRQALGQGPEFLTYFNYEAQQDKSGLPNDRFSAERPEGSISTLTIQRTEQRDSAMYRCASSSTTGTEAFFGQGTRLTVV.

In its sample, this clonotype was seen a few times. The chain is built from TRBV7-9 and TRBJ1-1, with a tentative D call TRBD1 (5 bases). The CDR3 has 16 residues. Germline assignment: CDR1 SEHNR and CDR2 FQNEAQ (reference sequence). The V end lost 5 bases, the J end lost 1 base, and 17 bases lay between the germline ends. CDR3 bases: TGTGCCAGCAGCCGCCCGTTCGGGGACTCGAACACTGAAGCTTTCTTT. Its protein is CASSRPFGDSNTEAFF.

This clonotype has just a few counts. This rearrangement joins TRBV12-3 or TRBV12-4 to TRBJ2-1, with D maybe TRBD2 (5 bases). The CDR3 loop spans 15 amino acids. Trimming cost V 0 bases and J 4 bases, with 10 bases left between them. The CDR3 nucleotides read TGTGCCAGCAGTTTAGCGTTTGGAGGATACAATGAGCAGTTCTTC. Protein sequence: CASSLAFGGYNEQFF.

This clonotype occurred a few times. The chain combines TRBV6-2 or TRBV6-3 with TRBJ1-1; D gene uncertain. The V end lost 6 bases, the J end lost 7 bases, and 9 bases lay between the germline ends. This CDR3 is built from 11 residues. Germline V gene data show CDR1 as MNHEY and CDR2 as SVGEGT. The CDR3 protein is CASSPSREAFF. CDR3 DNA: TGTGCCAGCAGCCCGTCCCGTGAAGCTTTCTTT.

This clonotype was detected ten times or more. V and J are TRBV7-9 and TRBJ2-5; TRBD1 matches 7 bases. The CDR3 covers 16 residues. Looked up from germline, CDR1 is SEHNR and CDR2 is FQNEAQ (reference sequence). V lost 3 bases to trimming and J lost 0 bases; unmatched junction nucleotides: 7. CDR3 region: CASSFPGTAYQETQYF. CDR3 nucleotides: TGTGCCAGCAGCTTTCCCGGGACAGCGTACCAAGAGACCCAGTACTTC.

This clonotype was counted at least ten times. The CDR3 here is CASSNPGSPNTQYF. In DNA, the CDR3 is TGCGCCAGCAGCAACCCGGGATCCCCCAATACGCAGTATTTT. The J gene is TRBJ2-3, the V gene TRBV5-1, with D possibly being TRBD2 (5 bases). Looked up from germline, CDR1 is SGHRS and CDR2 is YFSETQ. Trimming shortened V by 4 bases and J by 7 bases, and 16 bases separated the two germline ends. This CDR3 comprises 14 residues.

This clonotype was seen at least ten times. The genes are TRBV12-3 or TRBV12-4 and TRBJ1-1; D may be TRBD1 (6 bases). Trimming removed 5 bases from V and 6 bases from J, with 13 bases in between. CDR3 length: 13 amino acids. The DNA for the CDR3 is TGTGCCAGCAGTCGCCGGGGGCGCGCTGAAGCTTTCTTT. This translates into CASSRRGRAEAFF.

This clonotype was observed a few times. This sequence joins TRBV11-2 and TRBJ1-2; possibly TRBD1 for D (6 bases). In germline, CDR1 is SGHAT, CDR2 FQNNGV. This CDR3 has 14 residues. Deletions cut 5 bases from V and 4 bases from J, with 14 bases between. The CDR3 DNA is TGTGCCAGCAGCGCAAGTACAGGGTCCTATGGCTACACCTTC. The encoded protein is CASSASTGSYGYTF.

The V and J genes are TRBV2 and TRBJ1-1, with D possibly being TRBD1 (5 bases). CDR3 length equals 12 residues. Trimming took 9 bases from V and 6 from J, leaving 14 bases between them. CDR1 and CDR2 from the germline V gene are SNHLY and FYNNEI. The CDR3 DNA sequence: TGTGCCAGTGAAGGGGAAGGGGCTGAAGCTTTCTTT. Its translation: CASEGEGAEAFF. Drawing the rest from reference TRBV2 and TRBJ1-1, the complete variable domain is EPEVTQTPSHQVTQMGQEVILRCVPISNHLYFYWYRQILGQKVEFLVSFYNNEISEKSEIFDDQFSVERPDGSNFTLKIRSTKLEDSAMYFCASEGEGAEAFFGQGTRLTVV.

This clonotype has only a few counts. This chain links TRBV12-3 or TRBV12-4 with TRBJ2-5; 11 bases fit TRBD2. The V segment lost 3 bases and the J segment 4 bases; nucleotides outside the gene matches: 10. The CDR3 sequence is 17 residues long. The CDR3 DNA reads as TGTGCCAGCAGTTTTGTAGCGGGGGGGTTCGACGGAGAGACCCAGTACTTC. Its protein is CASSFVAGGFDGETQYF.

This clonotype occurred a few times. The rearrangement joins TRBV4-1 to TRBJ1-5; TRBD1 might be the D (5 bases). V was cut by 1 base and J by 1 base, with 20 bases left in between. Germline CDR1 MGHRA, CDR2 YSYEKL. The length of the CDR3 is 19 residues. The CDR3 loop reads CASSQGWGVLEVSNQPQHF. The CDR3 nucleotides are TGCGCCAGCAGCCAAGGTTGGGGGGTTCTGGAGGTGAGCAATCAGCCCCAGCATTTT.

This clonotype was counted between two and nine times. V usage is TRBV3-1 and J usage is TRBJ1-2; 8 bases match TRBD1. V was pared by 3 bases and J by 4 bases, with 19 bases of the junction left unmatched. The CDR3 has 19 residues. Germline values: CDR1 LGHDT, CDR2 YNNKEL (reference sequence). The DNA of the CDR3 is TGTGCCAGCAGCCATTACTGGGACAGGACTACGCCCGGGGGCTATGGCTACACCTTC. Translating gives CASSHYWDRTTPGGYGYTF.

Only a few counts were recorded for this clonotype. V and J are TRBV4-2 and TRBJ2-5; 12 positions agree with TRBD2. V lost 4 bases to trimming and J lost 4 bases; unmatched junction nucleotides: 4. The CDR3 covers 15 residues. Germline CDR1 and CDR2: LGHNA and YNFKEQ. CDR3 bases: TGTGCCAGCAGCCCAATGACTAGCGGGGGAGAGACCCAGTACTTC. This sequence encodes CASSPMTSGGETQYF.

CDR3 DNA sequence: TGTGCCAGCAGCTGGTCAGGGGGCGCGACTGAAGCTTTCTTT. Translating it yields CASSWSGGATEAFF. The chain is built from TRBV5-6 and TRBJ1-1; 8 positions match TRBD1. The CDR3 spans 14 residues. With V trimmed by 3 bases and J by 5 bases, 6 bases remained unmatched. Germline CDR1 reads SGHDT; CDR2 reads YYEEEE.

The chain carries TRBV24-1 and TRBJ2-3, with 8 bases aligning to TRBD2. CDR1 KGHDR and CDR2 SFDVKD come from the germline V gene. V was pared by 4 bases and J by 2 bases, with 7 bases of the junction left unmatched. CDR3 length: 16 amino acids. The CDR3 DNA reads as TGTGCCACCAGTGAATTCCGGGGGGGCTACACAGATACGCAGTATTTT. Amino acids: CATSEFRGGYTDTQYF.

V usage is TRBV7-2 and J usage is TRBJ2-1, with a possible D match to TRBD2 (7 bases). Looked up from germline, CDR1 is SGHTA and CDR2 is FQGNSA. The CDR3 covers 17 residues. With 2 bases removed from V and 8 bases from J, the gap between germline ends came to 22 bases. CDR3: CASSLILWGGRSDEQFF. In DNA form, the CDR3 reads TGTGCCAGCAGCTTAATACTTTGGGGGGGCCGGTCTGATGAGCAGTTCTTC.

The sample holds a few counts of this clonotype. V is TRBV3-1 and J is TRBJ2-1; TRBD2 is a possible D gene (5 bases). CDR3 size: 14 residues. Trimming left V 1 base short and J 7 bases short, with 11 bases between. Germline V lookup: CDR1 LGHDT, CDR2 YNNKEL (reference sequence). Here the CDR3 DNA reads TGTGCCAGCAGCCAAGGTCCCCGGGGAAATGAGCAGTTCTTC. It translates to CASSQGPRGNEQFF.

Points on this clonotype: Relative to the germline gene, one junction end is altered; a read error may explain this. The rearrangement links TRBV12-3 or TRBV12-4 to TRBJ1-5; D is unclear. The CDR3 sequence is 14 residues long. CDR3 loop: CASSLDNSNRPQHF. DNA of the CDR3: TGTGCCAGCAGTCTCGACAACTCCAATCGGCCCCAGCATTTT.

This clonotype was observed a handful of times. The chain employs TRBV5-1 and TRBJ2-3; D may be TRBD1 or TRBD2 (6 bases each). V shed 0 bases and J shed 8 bases, with 13 bases lying between them. This CDR3 spans 14 amino acids. Germline lookup yields CDR1 SGHRS and CDR2 YFSETQ. The CDR3 here is CASSLAGAEGTQYF. Here the CDR3 DNA reads TGCGCCAGCAGCTTGGCGGGGGCCGAAGGTACGCAGTATTTT.